Here is one T cell receptor beta chain with its context. The target antigen is unknown. The PCR had 60 Vbeta and 13 Jbeta primers. Here immunoSEQ multiplex PCR was the method, and the copy in TCRdb shows in-frame clones only, minus some. The sample lists some 48,000 clones; over 70% were seen once. The data belong to a study of cytomegalovirus exposure and HLA in healthy donors. Study in general: From approximately 170 million T cells, an earlier analysis saw approximately 110 million unique TCR beta sequences.

Findings and limits, study-wide: Associated with cytomegalovirus, according to the listing, were some 180 TCR beta chains. Later on, an analysis tied around 17,000 TCR beta sequences to HLA alleles at 0.05 false discovery rate. A later analysis linked a missense variant in DCLRE1C to the trimming of TCR beta V and J genes.

The sample taken for sequencing was PBMCs. The clonotype was recovered from a man in his thirties or forties in good health and CMV-seropositive.

CDR3 loop: CASNNVLAGKNEQYF. CDR3 DNA sequence: TGTGCCAGCAACAACGTACTAGCGGGGAAAAACGAGCAGTACTTC. The chain recombines TRBV6-1 with TRBJ2-7; TRBD2 matches 10 bases. The CDR3 contains 15 residues. Germline assignment: CDR1 MNHNS and CDR2 SASEGT. The junction had 11 bases not matched to a gene; V was cut back by 7 bases and J by 5 bases.